One and the same sample provided the 12 T cell receptor beta chains below, sequenced in a study of T-cell reconstitution after alpha-beta-depleted transplantation in children. Construction of the TCRbeta library involved unique molecular identifiers. TCRdb reprocessed the PCR reads via MiXCR and lists one record per CDR3 protein. The sample includes fewer than 750,000 distinct CDR3 sequences, about 23% of them seen just once. Sequenced material: PBMCs, mostly from graft donor cells, taken 360 days after TCRalphabeta/CD19-depleted stem cell transplant. These receptors came from a boy in the first two years of life who had a stem cell transplant for acute myeloid leukemia, so the T cells may come from the graft donor.

The rearrangement joins TRBV12-3 or TRBV12-4 to TRBJ2-4; D unclear. CDR3 size: 14 residues. Trimming left V 6 bases short and J 3 bases short, with 12 bases between. The chain's CDR3 is CASSLGVGKNIQYF. The DNA of the CDR3 is TGTGCCAGCAGCCTCGGAGTTGGCAAAAACATTCAGTACTTC.

This clonotype was counted a few times. This chain links TRBV20-1 with TRBJ2-6, with 7 bases fitting TRBD1. After removal of 3 bases from V and 2 bases from J, the junction contained 1 base not matched to a gene. Germline lookup yields CDR1 DFQATT and CDR2 SNEGSKA (reference sequence). This CDR3 is 14 amino acids long. CDR3 sequence reads: CSARGTAGANVLTF. DNA of the CDR3: TGCAGTGCTAGGGGGACAGCTGGGGCCAACGTCCTGACTTTC.

Ten or more counts support this clonotype. The CDR3 region is CASIRRGPSHEQYF. In DNA, the CDR3 is TGTGCCAGCATTAGGAGGGGCCCATCCCACGAGCAGTACTTC. V and J are TRBV6-2 or TRBV6-3 and TRBJ2-7, with D possibly TRBD2 on 6 matching bases. Trimming cost V 7 bases and J 5 bases, with 18 bases left between them. The CDR3 consists of 14 residues. The germline gives CDR1 MNHEY, CDR2 SVGEGT.

Worth noting for this clonotype: A much larger clone lies one base from this, so it may be a read error. The chain links TRBV7-9 to TRBJ2-3; the D call may be TRBD1 or TRBD2 (6 bases each). Trimming took off 4 bases at V and 5 bases at J, with 16 bases between the two ends. The CDR3 covers 15 residues. Germline V gene data show CDR1 as SEHNR and CDR2 as FQNEAQ (reference sequence). In DNA, the CDR3 is TGTGCCAGCAGCTCCCAAGGGGGGTCCATAGATACGCAGTATTTT. It specifies CASSSQGGSIDTQYF. Together with reference TRBV7-9 and TRBJ2-3, the CDR3 gives the full variable domain: DTGVSQNPRHKITKRGQNVTFRCDPISEHNRLYWYRQTLGQGPEFLTYFQNEAQLEKSRLLSDRFSAERPKGSFSTLEIQRTEQGDSAMYLCASSSQGGSIDTQYFGPGTRLTVL.

The table lists this clonotype with many counts. The chain employs TRBV3-1 and TRBJ2-1; 10 positions agree with TRBD2. The J segment lost 0 bases and the V segment lost 4 bases, leaving 6 bases of the junction unmatched. Germline values: CDR1 LGHDT, CDR2 YNNKEL (reference sequence). CDR3 size: 17 residues. The chain's CDR3 is CASSRLAGVYSYNEQFF. The DNA of the CDR3 is TGTGCCAGCAGCCGGCTAGCGGGGGTGTACTCCTACAATGAGCAGTTCTTC.

The V call is TRBV6-5, the J call TRBJ2-7; no clear D. Germline V CDR1 and CDR2: MNHEY, SVGAGI. The CDR3 contains 13 residues. V lost 2 bases and J lost 6, with 11 bases in between. This CDR3 is CASSYPHSGEQYF. Written as DNA, the CDR3 is TGTGCCAGCAGTTACCCCCATAGTGGCGAGCAGTACTTC.

This clonotype was observed a handful of times. This chain uses TRBV6-5 with TRBJ2-7, with a weak D call TRBD1 (5 bases). Looked up from germline, CDR1 is MNHEY and CDR2 is SVGAGI. V lost 0 bases, J lost 1 base, and 10 bases lay in between. The CDR3 is made up of 15 amino acids. The CDR3 reads CASSYSGHSSYEQYF. As DNA, the CDR3 is TGTGCCAGCAGTTACTCGGGGCACAGTTCCTACGAGCAGTACTTC.

The V call is TRBV4-2, the J call TRBJ1-2, with 7 bases identical to TRBD1. After removal of 4 bases from V and 0 bases from J, the junction contained 11 bases not matched to a gene. Per germline, CDR1 LGHNA and CDR2 YNFKEQ. CDR3 size: 17 residues. CDR3 residues: CASSPTSGQKANYGYTF. The CDR3 DNA sequence: TGTGCCAGCAGCCCGACATCGGGACAGAAAGCTAACTATGGCTACACCTTC.

This clonotype has only a few counts. The chain combines TRBV12-3 or TRBV12-4 with TRBJ1-5; a weak D match, TRBD1 (6 bases). The CDR3 length is 15 residues. Trimming stripped 6 bases from V and 0 bases from J, with 12 bases between. The CDR3 here is CASSPGTLSNQPQHF. CDR3 in DNA: TGTGCCAGCAGCCCCGGGACACTTAGCAATCAGCCCCAGCATTTT.

This clonotype was detected only a few times. This chain joins TRBV27 and TRBJ1-1; D possibly corresponds to TRBD1 (6 bases). Trimming shortened V by 6 bases and J by 12 bases, and 14 bases separated the two germline ends. Germline-derived CDR1 and CDR2 are MNHEY and SMNVEV (reference sequence). The CDR3 is 11 residues long. CDR3 sequence reads: CASRSGVMTFF. CDR3 in DNA: TGTGCCAGCAGATCAGGGGTGATGACTTTCTTT.

This clonotype was counted a single time. V gene TRBV28 combines with J gene TRBJ1-4; perhaps TRBD1 as D (5 bases). V gave up 3 bases and J gave up 8 bases, with 13 bases separating them. Per germline, CDR1 MDHEN and CDR2 SYDVKM. The CDR3 is 14 amino acids. CDR3 amino acids: CASSFSGPDEKLFF. The CDR3 region has the DNA TGTGCCAGCAGTTTTTCGGGACCTGACGAAAAACTGTTTTTT.

In this sample, this clonotype turned up many times. The chain employs TRBV12-3 or TRBV12-4 and TRBJ2-4; D call uncertain. The CDR3 totals 14 residues. V dropped 3 bases and J dropped 2 bases, with 8 bases sitting between them. The CDR3 here is CASSFWVSKNIQYF. The CDR3 nucleotides read TGTGCCAGCAGTTTCTGGGTTTCCAAAAACATTCAGTACTTC.